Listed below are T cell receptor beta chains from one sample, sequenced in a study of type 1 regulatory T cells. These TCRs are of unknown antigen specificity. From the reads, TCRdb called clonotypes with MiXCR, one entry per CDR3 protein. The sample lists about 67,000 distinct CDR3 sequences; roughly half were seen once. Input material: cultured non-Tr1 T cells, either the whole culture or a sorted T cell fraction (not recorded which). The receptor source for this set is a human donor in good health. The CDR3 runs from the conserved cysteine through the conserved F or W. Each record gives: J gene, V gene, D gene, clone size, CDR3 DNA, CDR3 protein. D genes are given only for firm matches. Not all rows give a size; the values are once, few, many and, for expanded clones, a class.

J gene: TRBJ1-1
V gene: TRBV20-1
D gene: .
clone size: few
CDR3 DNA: TGCAGTGCTAGTCGGGACACGGGCGGCACTGAAGCTTTCTTT
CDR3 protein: CSASRDTGGTEAFF

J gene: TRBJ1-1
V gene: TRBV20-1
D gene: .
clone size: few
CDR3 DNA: TGCAGTGCTAGGGGGGCCTGGACAGCGAACACTGAAGCTTTCTTT
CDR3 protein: CSARGAWTANTEAFF

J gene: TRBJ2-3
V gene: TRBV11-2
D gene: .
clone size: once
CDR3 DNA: TGTGCCAGCAGCTTAGAGGCAGTGGGAGCCCGGCATTTT
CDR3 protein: CASSLEAVGARHF

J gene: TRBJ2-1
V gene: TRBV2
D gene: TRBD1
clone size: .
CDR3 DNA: TGTGCCAGCAGCCAAGGGGGACAGTCCTACAATGAGCAGTTCTTC
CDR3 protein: CASSQGGQSYNEQFF

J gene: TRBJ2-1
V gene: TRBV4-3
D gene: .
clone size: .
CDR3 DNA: TGCGCCAGCAGCCAACGTCGGGGGACCTACAATGAGCAGTTCTTC
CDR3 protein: CASSQRRGTYNEQFF

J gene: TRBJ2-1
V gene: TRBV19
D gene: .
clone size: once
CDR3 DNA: TGTGCCAGTAGTATTAAGGGGGGGTATCATGAGCAGTTCTTC
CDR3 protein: CASSIKGGYHEQFF

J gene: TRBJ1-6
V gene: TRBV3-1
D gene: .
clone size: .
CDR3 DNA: TGTGCCAGCAGCCCAGTTTGGGGTGTCGGTTCACCCCTCCACTTT
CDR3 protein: CASSPVWGVGSPLHF

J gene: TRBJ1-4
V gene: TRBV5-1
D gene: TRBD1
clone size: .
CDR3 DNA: TGCGCCAGCAGCCCAGGGGGCGCAGATGAAAAACTGTTTTTT
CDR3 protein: CASSPGGADEKLFF

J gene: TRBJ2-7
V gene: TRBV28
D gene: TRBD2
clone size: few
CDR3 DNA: TGTGCCAGCAGTAACGGGAGAAAAGAGCGGGGTGGGGGTTACTACGAGCAGTACTTC
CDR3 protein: CASSNGRKERGGGYYEQYF

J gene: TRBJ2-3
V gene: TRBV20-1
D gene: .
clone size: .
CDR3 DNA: TGCGGCGGGGCGGTTCCCTTCACAGATACGCAGTATTTT
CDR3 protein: CGGAVPFTDTQYF

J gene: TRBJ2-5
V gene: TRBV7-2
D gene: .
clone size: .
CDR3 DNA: TGTGCCAGCAGCTTAGGACTTCAAGAGACCCAGTACTTC
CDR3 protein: CASSLGLQETQYF

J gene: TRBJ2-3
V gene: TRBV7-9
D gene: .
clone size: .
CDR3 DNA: TGTGCCGTCCCTGACGGGGCAGATACGCAGTATTTT
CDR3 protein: CAVPDGADTQYF

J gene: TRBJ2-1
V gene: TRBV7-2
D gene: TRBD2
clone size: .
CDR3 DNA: TGTGCCAGCAGCTTAAGTCCCGTGGGCGGGGGGGCGAATGAGCAGTTCTTC
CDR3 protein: CASSLSPVGGGANEQFF

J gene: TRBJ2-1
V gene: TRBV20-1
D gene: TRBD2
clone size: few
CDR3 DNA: TGCAGTGCTAGAGTCAAGACTAGCGGGGGGCCCTACAATGAGCAGTTCTTC
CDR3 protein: CSARVKTSGGPYNEQFF

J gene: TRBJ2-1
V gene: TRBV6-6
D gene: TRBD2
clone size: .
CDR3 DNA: TGTGCCAGCAGTTACTCCGCGCCTAGCGGGGTTTACAATGAGCAGTTCTTC
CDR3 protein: CASSYSAPSGVYNEQFF

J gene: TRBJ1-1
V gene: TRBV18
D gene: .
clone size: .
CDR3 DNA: TGTGCCAGCTCACTAGAGAGGGGGAACACTGAAGCTTTCTTT
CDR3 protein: CASSLERGNTEAFF

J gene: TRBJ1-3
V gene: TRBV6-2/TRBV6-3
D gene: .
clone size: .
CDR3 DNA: TGTGCCAGCAGAGAAGGACGGATCTCTGGAAACACCATATATTTT
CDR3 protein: CASREGRISGNTIYF

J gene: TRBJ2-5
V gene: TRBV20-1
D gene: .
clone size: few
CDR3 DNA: TGCAGTGCTAGACAGGGAAGCCAAGAGACCCAGTACTTC
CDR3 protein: CSARQGSQETQYF

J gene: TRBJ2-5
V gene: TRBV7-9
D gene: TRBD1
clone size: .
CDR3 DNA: TGTGCCAGCAGCACCGGACAGGGGGGAGAGACCCAGTACTTC
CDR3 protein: CASSTGQGGETQYF

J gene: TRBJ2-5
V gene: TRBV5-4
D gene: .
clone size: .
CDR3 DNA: TGTGCCAGCAGCAGCTCCCCCTTTATTGGGCCAGAGACCCAGTACTTC
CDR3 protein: CASSSSPFIGPETQYF

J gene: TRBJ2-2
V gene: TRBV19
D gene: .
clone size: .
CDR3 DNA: TGTGCCAGTAGTATAGGATTCGCTGGGGGAAACACCGGGGAGCTGTTTTTT
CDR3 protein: CASSIGFAGGNTGELFF

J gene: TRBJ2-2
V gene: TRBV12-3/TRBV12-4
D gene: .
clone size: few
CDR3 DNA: TGTGCCAGCAGTCGGGACACCAACACCGGGGAGCTGTTTTTT
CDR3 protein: CASSRDTNTGELFF

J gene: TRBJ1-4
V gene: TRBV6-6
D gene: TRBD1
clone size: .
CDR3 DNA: TGTGCCAGCAGTTACTCTCCCGCGATTAAGGGGGCGAGGAAAAAACTGTTTTTT
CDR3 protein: CASSYSPAIKGARKKLFF

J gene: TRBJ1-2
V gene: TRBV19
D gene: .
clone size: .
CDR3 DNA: TGTGCCAGTAGTATAGGCGCCAGCGCGGGTTCTAACTATGGCTACACCTTC
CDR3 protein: CASSIGASAGSNYGYTF

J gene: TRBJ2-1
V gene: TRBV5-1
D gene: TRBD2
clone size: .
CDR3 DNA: TGCGCCAGCAAGCCGGGACTAGCGGGGAACAATGAGCAGTTCTTC
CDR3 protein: CASKPGLAGNNEQFF

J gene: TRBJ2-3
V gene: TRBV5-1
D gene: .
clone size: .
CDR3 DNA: TGCGCCAGCAGCTCTTTAGGGGATACGCAGTATTTT
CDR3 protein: CASSSLGDTQYF

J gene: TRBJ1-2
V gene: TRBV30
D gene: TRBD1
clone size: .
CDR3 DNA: TGTGCCTGGGAACAGGGGAGAGTCGCTGGCTACACCTTC
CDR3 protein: CAWEQGRVAGYTF

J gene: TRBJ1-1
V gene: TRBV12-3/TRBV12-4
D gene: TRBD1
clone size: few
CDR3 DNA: TGTGCCAGCAGTCCCGGGACAGTAGGTGTGTGGACTGAAGCTTTCTTT
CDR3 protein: CASSPGTVGVWTEAFF

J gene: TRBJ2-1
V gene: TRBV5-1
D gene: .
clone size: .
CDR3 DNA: TGCGCCAGCGGCTTGGCCACCGCGGGACAGACCTACAATGAGCAGTTCTTC
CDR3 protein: CASGLATAGQTYNEQFF

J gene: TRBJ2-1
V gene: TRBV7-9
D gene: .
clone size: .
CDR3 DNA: TGTGCCAGCAGCTTAGCGGCAGGGGCCCGGAATGAGCAGTTCTTC
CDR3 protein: CASSLAAGARNEQFF

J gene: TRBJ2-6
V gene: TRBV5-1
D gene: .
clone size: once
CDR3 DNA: TGCGCCAGCAGCGGAGACTACTCTGGGGCCAACGTCCTGACTTTC
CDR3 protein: CASSGDYSGANVLTF

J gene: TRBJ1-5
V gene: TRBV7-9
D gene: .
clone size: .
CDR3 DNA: TGTGCCAGCAGCTCAGACATTAGCAATCAGCCCCAGCATTTT
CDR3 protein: CASSSDISNQPQHF

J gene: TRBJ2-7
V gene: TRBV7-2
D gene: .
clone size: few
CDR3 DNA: TGTGCCAGCGGGAATAGCGCCTACGAGCAGTACTTC
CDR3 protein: CASGNSAYEQYF

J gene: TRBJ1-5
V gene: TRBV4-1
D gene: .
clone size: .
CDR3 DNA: TGCGCCAGCAGCCAAGCAGGGGTATCCAATCAGCCCCAGCATTTT
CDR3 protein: CASSQAGVSNQPQHF

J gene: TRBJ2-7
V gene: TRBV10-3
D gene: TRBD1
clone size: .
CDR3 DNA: TGTGCCCTCCTAGACAGGGGGACTGGCGAGCAGTACTTC
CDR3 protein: CALLDRGTGEQYF

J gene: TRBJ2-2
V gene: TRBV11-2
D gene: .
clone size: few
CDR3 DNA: TGTGCCAGCAGATTCGGCTTGACTCTGAACACCGGGGAGCTGTTTTTT
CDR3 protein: CASRFGLTLNTGELFF

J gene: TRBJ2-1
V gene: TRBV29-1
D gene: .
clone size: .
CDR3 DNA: TGCAGCGTTGAAGTCCTTCTGAATGAGCAGTTCTTC
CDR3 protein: CSVEVLLNEQFF

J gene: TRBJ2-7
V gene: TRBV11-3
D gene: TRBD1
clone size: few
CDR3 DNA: TGTGCCAGCAGCTTAGGTGGGCGACAGGGATCCGGCGTGCAGTACTTC
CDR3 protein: CASSLGGRQGSGVQYF

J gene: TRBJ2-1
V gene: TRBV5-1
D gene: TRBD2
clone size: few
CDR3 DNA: TGCGCCAGCAGCCAGTCAAAACGGGGGGGCCTGGGGGACAATGAGCAGTTCTTC
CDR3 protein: CASSQSKRGGLGDNEQFF

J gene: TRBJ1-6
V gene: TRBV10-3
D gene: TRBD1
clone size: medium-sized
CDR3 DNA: TGTGCCATCAGTGAAATAGGGGGCTCACCCCTCCACTTT
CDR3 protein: CAISEIGGSPLHF

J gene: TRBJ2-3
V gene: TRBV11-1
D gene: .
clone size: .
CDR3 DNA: TGTGCCAGCAGTCCCAAGGGGGGGGGGGCCGTTTTT
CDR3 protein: CASSPKGGGAVF

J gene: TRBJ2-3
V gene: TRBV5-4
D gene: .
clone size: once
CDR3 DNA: TGTGCCAGCAGCCTCATGAGGGGGGGCCATGGAACAGATACGCAGTATTTT
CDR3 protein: CASSLMRGGHGTDTQYF

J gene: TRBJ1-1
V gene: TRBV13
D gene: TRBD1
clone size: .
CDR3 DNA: TGTGCCAGCAGCTTGGGACAGAGTATGAACACTGAAGCTTTCTTT
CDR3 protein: CASSLGQSMNTEAFF

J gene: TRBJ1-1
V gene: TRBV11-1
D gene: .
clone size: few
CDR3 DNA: TGTGCCAGCAGCCCCCTCGGCAGGAAGAACACTGAAGCTTTCTTT
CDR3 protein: CASSPLGRKNTEAFF

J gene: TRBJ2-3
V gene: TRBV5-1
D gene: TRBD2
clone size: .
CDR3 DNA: TGCGCCAGCAGCTTAGGTATACTAGCGGGATTCACAGATACGCAGTATTTT
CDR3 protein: CASSLGILAGFTDTQYF

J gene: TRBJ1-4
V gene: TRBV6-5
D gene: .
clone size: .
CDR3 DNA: TGTGCCAGCAGTTACGACCAGGGTAGTAGTGAAAAACTGTTTTTT
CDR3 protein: CASSYDQGSSEKLFF

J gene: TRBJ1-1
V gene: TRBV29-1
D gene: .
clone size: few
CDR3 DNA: TGCAGCGTTGTATGGAACACTGAAGCTTTCTTT
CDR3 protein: CSVVWNTEAFF

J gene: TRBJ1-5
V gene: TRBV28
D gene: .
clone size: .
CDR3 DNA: TGTGCCAGCAGGCCCGGCAGGGATAAGGGCAATCAGCCCCAGCATTTT
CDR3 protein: CASRPGRDKGNQPQHF

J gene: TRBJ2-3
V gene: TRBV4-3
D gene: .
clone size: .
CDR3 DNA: TGCGCCAGCAGCCAGGGGGGACAGAACACAGATACGCAGTATTTT
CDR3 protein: CASSQGGQNTDTQYF

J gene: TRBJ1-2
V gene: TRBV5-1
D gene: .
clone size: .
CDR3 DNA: TGCGCCGGCAGCTTGTACGTAAACTATGGCTACACCTTC
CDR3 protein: CAGSLYVNYGYTF

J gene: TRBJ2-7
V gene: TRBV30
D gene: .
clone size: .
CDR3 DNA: TGTGCCTGGAGTTCCCGGGACGGAACCTACGAGCAGTACTTC
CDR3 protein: CAWSSRDGTYEQYF

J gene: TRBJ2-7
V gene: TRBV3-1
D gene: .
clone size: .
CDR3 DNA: TGTGCCAGCAGCCAGCTCTACGAGCAGTACTTC
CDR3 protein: CASSQLYEQYF